This TCR beta chain was identified in a study of response to subunit inactivated influenza vaccine. TCRdb used MiXCR to reprocess the RT-PCR reads, holding one entry per CDR3 protein. The table shows about 540,000 distinct CDR3 sequences, with less than 25% occurring only once. Trimming cost V 0 bases and J 4 bases, with 10 bases left between them. The CDR3 is 15 amino acids. CDR1 is LGHDT, CDR2 YNNKEL, per germline (reference sequence). The sample was also reused in another study, on T cells expressing NK-cell markers. This second study says: For TCR beta, cDNA was produced by 5'RACE template switching with UMIs. These clonotypes also led the CD3+CD56-NKG2C+ fraction in several donors.

This receptor was identified in a middle-aged man who received an inactivated influenza vaccine. The gene calls are TRBV3-1 and TRBJ2-4; a weak D match, TRBD2 (5 bases). Source: CD4+ T cells sorted from PBMCs, taken roughly 12 days after vaccination. The CDR3 here is CASSQELLAKNIQYF. The CDR3 DNA reads as TGTGCCAGCAGCCAAGAGCTGCTAGCTAAAAACATTCAGTACTTC.